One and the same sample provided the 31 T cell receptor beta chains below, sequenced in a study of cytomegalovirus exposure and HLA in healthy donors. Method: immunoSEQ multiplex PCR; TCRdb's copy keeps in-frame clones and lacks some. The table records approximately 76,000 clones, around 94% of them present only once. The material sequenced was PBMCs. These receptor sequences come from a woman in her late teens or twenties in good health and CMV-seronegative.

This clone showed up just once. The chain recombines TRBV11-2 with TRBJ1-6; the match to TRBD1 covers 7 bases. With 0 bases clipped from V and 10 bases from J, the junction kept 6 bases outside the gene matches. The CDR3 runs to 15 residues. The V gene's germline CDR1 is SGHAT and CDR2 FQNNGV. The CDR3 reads CASSLDQTGWSPLHF. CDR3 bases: TGTGCCAGCAGCTTAGATCAGACAGGGTGGTCACCCCTCCACTTT. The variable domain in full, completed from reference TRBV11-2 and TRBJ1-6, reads EAGVAQSPRYKIIEKRQSVAFWCNPISGHATLYWYQQILGQGPKLLIQFQNNGVVDDSQLPKDRFSAERLKGVDSTLKIQPAKLEDSAVYLCASSLDQTGWSPLHFGNGTRLTVT.

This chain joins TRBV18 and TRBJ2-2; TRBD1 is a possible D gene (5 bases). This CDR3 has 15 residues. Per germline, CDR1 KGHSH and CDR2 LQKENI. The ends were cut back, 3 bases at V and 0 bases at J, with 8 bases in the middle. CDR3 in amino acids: CASSPRTPNTGELFF. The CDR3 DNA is TGTGCCAGCTCACCTAGGACACCGAACACCGGGGAGCTGTTTTTT.

CDR3 region: CASSTSRDLRVRGAFF. The CDR3 region has the DNA TGTGCCAGCAGCACCAGCCGGGACTTGCGTGTCAGAGGCGCTTTCTTT. V is TRBV2 and J is TRBJ1-1, with D possibly TRBD1 on 5 matching bases. The length of the CDR3 is 16 residues. Germline values: CDR1 SNHLY, CDR2 FYNNEI. Trimming took 6 bases from V and 11 from J, leaving 28 bases between them.

CDR3: CASSLGAGNKHEAFF. The CDR3 region has the DNA TGTGCCAGCAGCTTAGGTGCGGGCAATAAGCATGAAGCTTTCTTT. This chain joins TRBV7-8 and TRBJ1-1; D unclear. The CDR3 consists of 15 residues. Germline-derived CDR1 and CDR2 are SGHVS and FQNEAQ. V was pared by 1 base and J by 7 bases, with 16 bases between.

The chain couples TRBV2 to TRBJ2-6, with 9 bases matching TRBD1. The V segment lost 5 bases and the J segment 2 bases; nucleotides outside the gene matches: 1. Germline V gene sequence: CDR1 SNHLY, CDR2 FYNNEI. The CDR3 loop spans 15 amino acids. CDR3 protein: CASSTGGTGANVLTF. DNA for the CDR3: TGTGCCAGCAGTACAGGGGGCACTGGGGCCAACGTCCTGACTTTC.

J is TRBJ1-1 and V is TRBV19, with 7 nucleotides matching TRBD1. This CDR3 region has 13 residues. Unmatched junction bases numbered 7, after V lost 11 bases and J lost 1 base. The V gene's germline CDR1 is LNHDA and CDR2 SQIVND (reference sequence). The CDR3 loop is CAGSDRRNTEAFF. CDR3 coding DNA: TGTGCCGGTTCGGACAGGAGGAACACTGAAGCTTTCTTT.

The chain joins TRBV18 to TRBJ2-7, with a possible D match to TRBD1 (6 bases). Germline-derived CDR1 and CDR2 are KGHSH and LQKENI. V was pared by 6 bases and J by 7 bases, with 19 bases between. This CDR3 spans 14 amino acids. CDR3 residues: CASSGPTPRGEQYF. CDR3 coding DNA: TGTGCCAGCTCGGGACCTACCCCGAGGGGGGAGCAGTACTTC.

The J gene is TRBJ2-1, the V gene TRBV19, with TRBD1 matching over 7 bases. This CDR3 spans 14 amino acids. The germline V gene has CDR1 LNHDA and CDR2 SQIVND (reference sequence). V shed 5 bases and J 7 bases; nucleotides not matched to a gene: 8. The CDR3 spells CASSPTGDRNEQFF. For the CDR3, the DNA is TGTGCCAGTAGTCCAACAGGGGATCGGAATGAGCAGTTCTTC.

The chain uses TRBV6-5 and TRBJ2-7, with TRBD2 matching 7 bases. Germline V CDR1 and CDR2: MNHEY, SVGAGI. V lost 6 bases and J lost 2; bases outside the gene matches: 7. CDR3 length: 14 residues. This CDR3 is CASRLAVGAYEQYF. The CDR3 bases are TGTGCCAGCAGGCTAGCGGTCGGGGCCTACGAGCAGTACTTC.

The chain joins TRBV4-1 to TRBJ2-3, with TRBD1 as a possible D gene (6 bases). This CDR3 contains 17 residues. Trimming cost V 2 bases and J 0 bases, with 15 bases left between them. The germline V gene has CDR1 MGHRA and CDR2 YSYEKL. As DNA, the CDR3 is TGCGCCAGCAGCCAATACGCTTCAGGACAGAGCACAGATACGCAGTATTTT. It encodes CASSQYASGQSTDTQYF.

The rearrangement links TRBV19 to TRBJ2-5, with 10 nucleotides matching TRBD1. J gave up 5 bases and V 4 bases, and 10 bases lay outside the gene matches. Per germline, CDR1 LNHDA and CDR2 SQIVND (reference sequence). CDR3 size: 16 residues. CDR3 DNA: TGTGCCAGTAGTAATTCTGCGGGACAGGGGTTGGAGACCCAGTACTTC. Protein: CASSNSAGQGLETQYF.

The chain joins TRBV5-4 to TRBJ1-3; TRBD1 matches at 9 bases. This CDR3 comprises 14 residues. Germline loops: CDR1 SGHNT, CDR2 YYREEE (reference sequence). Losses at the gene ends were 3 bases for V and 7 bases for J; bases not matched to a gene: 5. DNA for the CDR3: TGTGCCAGCAGCTCCCGGGACAGGGAGAACACCATATATTTT. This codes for CASSSRDRENTIYF.

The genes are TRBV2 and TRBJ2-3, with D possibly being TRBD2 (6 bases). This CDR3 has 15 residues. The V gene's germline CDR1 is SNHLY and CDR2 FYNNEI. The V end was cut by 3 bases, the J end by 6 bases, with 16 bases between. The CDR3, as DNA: TGTGCCAGCAGTGAGAACCCGGGACTCAGTGATACGCAGTATTTT. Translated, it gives CASSENPGLSDTQYF.

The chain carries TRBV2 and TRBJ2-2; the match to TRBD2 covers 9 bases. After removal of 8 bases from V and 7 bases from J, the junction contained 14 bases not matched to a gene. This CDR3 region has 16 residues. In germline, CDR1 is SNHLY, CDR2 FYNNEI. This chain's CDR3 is CASSLSSGRIGGELFF. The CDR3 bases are TGTGCCAGCTCCCTTTCGAGCGGGAGGATCGGCGGGGAGCTGTTTTTT.

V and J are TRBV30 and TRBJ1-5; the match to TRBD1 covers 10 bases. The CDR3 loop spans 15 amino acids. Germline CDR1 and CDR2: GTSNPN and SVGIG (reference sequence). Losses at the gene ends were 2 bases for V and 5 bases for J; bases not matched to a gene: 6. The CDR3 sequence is CAWSRGTGVYQPQHF. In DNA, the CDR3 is TGTGCCTGGAGTAGAGGGACAGGGGTCTATCAGCCCCAGCATTTT.

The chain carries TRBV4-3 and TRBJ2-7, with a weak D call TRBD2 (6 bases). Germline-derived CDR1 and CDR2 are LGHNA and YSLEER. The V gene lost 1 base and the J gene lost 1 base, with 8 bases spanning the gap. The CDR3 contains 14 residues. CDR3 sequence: CASSQVGGSYEQYF. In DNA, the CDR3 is TGCGCCAGCAGCCAAGTCGGGGGATCCTACGAGCAGTACTTC.

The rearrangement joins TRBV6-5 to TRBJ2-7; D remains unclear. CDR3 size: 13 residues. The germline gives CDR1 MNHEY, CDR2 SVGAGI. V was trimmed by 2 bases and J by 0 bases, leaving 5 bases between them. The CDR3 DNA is TGTGCCAGCAGTTACGCGAGCTCCTACGAGCAGTACTTC. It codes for CASSYASSYEQYF.

CDR3 in DNA: TGTGCCAGCACAACGGGACTAGCGGGCATCTCCTACAATGAGCAGTTCTTC. This codes for CASTTGLAGISYNEQFF. V gene TRBV2 combines with J gene TRBJ2-1; 12 bases are shared with TRBD2. The CDR3 loop spans 17 amino acids. V was clipped by 7 bases and J by 0 bases; unmatched bases: 7. Germline CDR1 reads SNHLY; CDR2 reads FYNNEI.

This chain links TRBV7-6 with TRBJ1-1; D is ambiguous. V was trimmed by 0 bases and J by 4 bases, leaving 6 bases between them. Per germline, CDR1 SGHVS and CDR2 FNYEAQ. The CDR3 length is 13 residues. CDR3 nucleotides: TGTGCCAGCAGCTTAGCGGAGGTCACTGAAGCTTTCTTT. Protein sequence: CASSLAEVTEAFF.

CDR3 DNA sequence: TGTGCCAGCTCACCCCGGGACAGGGGGCGTGAGACCCAGTACTTC. This sequence encodes CASSPRDRGRETQYF. This rearrangement joins TRBV18 to TRBJ2-5, with 12 bases aligning to TRBD1. CDR1 KGHSH and CDR2 LQKENI come from the germline V gene. Unmatched junction bases numbered 4, after V lost 3 bases and J lost 5 bases. The CDR3 length is 15 residues.

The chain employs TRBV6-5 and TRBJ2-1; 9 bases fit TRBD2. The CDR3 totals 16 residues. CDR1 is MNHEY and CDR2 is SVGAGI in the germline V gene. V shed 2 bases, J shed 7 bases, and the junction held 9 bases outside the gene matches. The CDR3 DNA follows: TGTGCCAGCAGTTACGGACCGGGACTAGCAGATAATGAGCAGTTCTTC. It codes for CASSYGPGLADNEQFF.

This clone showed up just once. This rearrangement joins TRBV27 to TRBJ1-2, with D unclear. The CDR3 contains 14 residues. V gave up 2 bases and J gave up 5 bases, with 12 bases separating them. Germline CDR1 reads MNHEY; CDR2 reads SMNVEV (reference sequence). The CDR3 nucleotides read TGTGCCAGCAGTTTAATCGGTACAGCATATGGCTACACCTTC. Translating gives CASSLIGTAYGYTF.

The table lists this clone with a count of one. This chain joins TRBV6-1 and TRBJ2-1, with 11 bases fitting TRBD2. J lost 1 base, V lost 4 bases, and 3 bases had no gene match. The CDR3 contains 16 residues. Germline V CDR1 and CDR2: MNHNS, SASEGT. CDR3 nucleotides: TGTGCCAGCAGTGTAGCGGGGGGGGAATCCTACAATGAGCAGTTCTTC. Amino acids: CASSVAGGESYNEQFF.

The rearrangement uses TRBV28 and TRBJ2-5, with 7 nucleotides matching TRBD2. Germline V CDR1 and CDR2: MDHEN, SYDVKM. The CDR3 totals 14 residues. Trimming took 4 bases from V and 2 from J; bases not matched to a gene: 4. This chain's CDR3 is CASSSPGLQETQYF. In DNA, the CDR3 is TGTGCCAGCAGTTCCCCGGGACTACAAGAGACCCAGTACTTC. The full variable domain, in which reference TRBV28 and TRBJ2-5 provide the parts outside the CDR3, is DVKVTQSSRYLVKRTGEKVFLECVQDMDHENMFWYRQDPGLGLRLIYFSYDVKMKEKGDIPEGYSVSREKKERFSLILESASTNQTSMYLCASSSPGLQETQYFGPGTRLLVL.

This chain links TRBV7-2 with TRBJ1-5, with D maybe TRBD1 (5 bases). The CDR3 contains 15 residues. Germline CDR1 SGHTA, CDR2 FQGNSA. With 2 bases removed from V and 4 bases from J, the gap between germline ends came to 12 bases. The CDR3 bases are TGTGCCAGCAGCTTACAGGGCCGGGCTAATCAGCCCCAGCATTTT. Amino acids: CASSLQGRANQPQHF.

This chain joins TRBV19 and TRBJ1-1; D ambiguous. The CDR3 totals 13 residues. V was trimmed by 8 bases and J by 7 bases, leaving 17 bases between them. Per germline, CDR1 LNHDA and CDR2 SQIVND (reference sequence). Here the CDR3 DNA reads TGTGCCAGTCGGGGAGTTACACCTATTGAAGCTTTCTTT. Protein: CASRGVTPIEAFF. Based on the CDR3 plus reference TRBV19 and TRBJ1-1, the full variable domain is DGGITQSPKYLFRKEGQNVTLSCEQNLNHDAMYWYRQDPGQGLRLIYYSQIVNDFQKGDIAEGYSVSREKKESFPLTVTSAQKNPTAFYLCASRGVTPIEAFFGQGTRLTVV.

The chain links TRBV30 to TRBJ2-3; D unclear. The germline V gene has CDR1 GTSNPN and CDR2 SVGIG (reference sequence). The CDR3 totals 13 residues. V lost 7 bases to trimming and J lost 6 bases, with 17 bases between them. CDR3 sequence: CASRLMSWDTQYF. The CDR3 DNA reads TGTGCCTCCCGACTCATGAGTTGGGATACGCAGTATTTT.

The CDR3 sequence is CASSSPGTSGTSDTASYEQYF. The CDR3 region has the DNA TGTGCCAGCAGCTCACCCGGGACTAGCGGGACTTCCGATACTGCCTCCTACGAGCAGTACTTC. This chain joins TRBV7-6 and TRBJ2-7, with TRBD2 identical over 13 bases. The CDR3 length is 21 residues. V lost 4 bases and J lost 0; bases outside the gene matches: 18. The germline V gene has CDR1 SGHVS and CDR2 FNYEAQ. Variable domain in full (rest from reference TRBV7-6 and TRBJ2-7): GAGVSQSPRYKVTKRGQDVALRCDPISGHVSLYWYRQALGQGPEFLTYFNYEAQQDKSGLPNDRFSAERPEGSISTLTIQRTEQRDSAMYRCASSSPGTSGTSDTASYEQYFGPGTRLTVT.

CDR3 residues: CASSPGQQSPLHF. DNA of the CDR3: TGTGCCAGCAGCCCTGGACAGCAATCACCCCTCCACTTT. This chain connects TRBV11-2 to TRBJ1-6; weak D call: TRBD1 (6 bases). The germline CDR1 and CDR2 sequences are SGHAT and FQNNGV. Deletions cut 5 bases from V and 10 bases from J, with 12 bases between. The CDR3 runs to 13 residues.

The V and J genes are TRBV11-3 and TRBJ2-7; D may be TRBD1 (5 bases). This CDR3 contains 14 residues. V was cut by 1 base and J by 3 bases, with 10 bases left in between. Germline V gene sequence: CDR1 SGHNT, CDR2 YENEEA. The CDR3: CASSLGGQGYEQYF. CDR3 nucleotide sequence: TGTGCCAGCAGCTTAGGGGGTCAGGGCTACGAGCAGTACTTC.

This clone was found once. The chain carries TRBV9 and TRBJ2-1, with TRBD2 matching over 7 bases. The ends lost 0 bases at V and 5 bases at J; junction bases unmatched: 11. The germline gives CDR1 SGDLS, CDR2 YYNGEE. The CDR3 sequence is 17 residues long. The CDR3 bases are TGTGCCAGCAGCGTAGGAGTTGGGGGACTAACTGACAATGAGCAGTTCTTC. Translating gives CASSVGVGGLTDNEQFF.